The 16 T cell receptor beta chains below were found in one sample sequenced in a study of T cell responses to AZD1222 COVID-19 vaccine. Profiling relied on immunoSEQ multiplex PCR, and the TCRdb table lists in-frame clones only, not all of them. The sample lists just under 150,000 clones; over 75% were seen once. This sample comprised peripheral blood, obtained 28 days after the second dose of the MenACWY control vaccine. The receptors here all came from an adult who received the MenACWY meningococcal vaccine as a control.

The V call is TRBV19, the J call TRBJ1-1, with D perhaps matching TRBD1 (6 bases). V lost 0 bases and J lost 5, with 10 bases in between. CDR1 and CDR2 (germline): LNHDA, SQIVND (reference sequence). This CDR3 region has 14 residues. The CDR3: CASSIEGARTEAFF. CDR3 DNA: TGTGCCAGTAGTATAGAGGGGGCGCGAACTGAAGCTTTCTTT.

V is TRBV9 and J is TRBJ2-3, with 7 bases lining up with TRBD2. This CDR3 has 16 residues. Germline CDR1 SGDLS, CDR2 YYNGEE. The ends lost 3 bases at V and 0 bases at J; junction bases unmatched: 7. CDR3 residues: CASSGASGTSTDTQYF. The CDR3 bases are TGTGCCAGCAGCGGGGCTAGCGGAACCAGCACAGATACGCAGTATTTT.

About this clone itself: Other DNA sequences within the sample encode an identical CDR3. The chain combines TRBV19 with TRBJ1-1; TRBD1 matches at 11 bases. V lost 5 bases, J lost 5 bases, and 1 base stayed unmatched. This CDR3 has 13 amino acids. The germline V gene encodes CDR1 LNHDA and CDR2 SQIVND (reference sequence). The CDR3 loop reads CASSGTGGTEAFF. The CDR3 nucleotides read TGTGCCAGTAGTGGGACAGGGGGTACTGAAGCTTTCTTT.

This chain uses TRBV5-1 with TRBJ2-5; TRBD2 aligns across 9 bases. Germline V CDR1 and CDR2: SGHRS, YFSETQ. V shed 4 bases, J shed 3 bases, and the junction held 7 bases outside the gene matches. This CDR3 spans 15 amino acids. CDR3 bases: TGCGCCAGCAGCCGCTTTAGCGGGGGCGAAGAGACCCAGTACTTC. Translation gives CASSRFSGGEETQYF.

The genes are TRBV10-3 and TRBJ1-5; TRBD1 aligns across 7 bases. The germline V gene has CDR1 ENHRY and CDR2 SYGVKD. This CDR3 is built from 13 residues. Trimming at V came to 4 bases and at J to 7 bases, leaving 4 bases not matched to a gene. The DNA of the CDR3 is TGTGCCATCAGTGGGACACAGGGGCAGCCCCAGCATTTT. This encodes CAISGTQGQPQHF.

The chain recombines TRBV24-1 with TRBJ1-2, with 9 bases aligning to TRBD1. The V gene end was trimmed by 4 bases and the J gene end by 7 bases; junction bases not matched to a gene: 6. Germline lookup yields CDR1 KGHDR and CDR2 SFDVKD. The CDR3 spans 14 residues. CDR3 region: CATSDETGGGGYTF. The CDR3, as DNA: TGTGCCACCAGTGACGAAACAGGGGGCGGTGGCTACACCTTC.

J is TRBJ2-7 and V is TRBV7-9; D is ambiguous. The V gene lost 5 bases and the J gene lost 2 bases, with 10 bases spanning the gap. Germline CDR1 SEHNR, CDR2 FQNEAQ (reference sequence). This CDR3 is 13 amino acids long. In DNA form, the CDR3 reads TGTGCCAGCAGCCCCCTATCGCCCTACGAGCAGTACTTC. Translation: CASSPLSPYEQYF.

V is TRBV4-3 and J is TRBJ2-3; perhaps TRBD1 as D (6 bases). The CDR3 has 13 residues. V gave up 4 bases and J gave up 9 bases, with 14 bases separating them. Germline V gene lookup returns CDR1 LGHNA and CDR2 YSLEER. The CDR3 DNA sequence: TGCGCCAGCAGCCGCCTTGGGGGCGGAACGCAGTATTTT. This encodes CASSRLGGGTQYF.

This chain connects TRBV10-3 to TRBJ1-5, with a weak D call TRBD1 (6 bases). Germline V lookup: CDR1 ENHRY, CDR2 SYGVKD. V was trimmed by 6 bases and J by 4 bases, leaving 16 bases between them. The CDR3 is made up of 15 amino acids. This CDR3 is CAISREQGGNQPQHF. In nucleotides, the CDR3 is TGTGCCATCAGCCGGGAACAGGGAGGGAATCAGCCCCAGCATTTT.

CDR3 sequence reads: CATSRARGRAYNEQFF. As DNA, the CDR3 is TGTGCCACCAGCAGAGCCAGGGGCAGGGCCTACAATGAGCAGTTCTTC. This rearrangement joins TRBV15 to TRBJ2-1; possibly TRBD1 for D (6 bases). CDR3 length: 16 amino acids. In germline, CDR1 is LNHNV, CDR2 YYDKDF (reference sequence). V shed 1 base and J shed 2 bases, with 12 bases lying between them.

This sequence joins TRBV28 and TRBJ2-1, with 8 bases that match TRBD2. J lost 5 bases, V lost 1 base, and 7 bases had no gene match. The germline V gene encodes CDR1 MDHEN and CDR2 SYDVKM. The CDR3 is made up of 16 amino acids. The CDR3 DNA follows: TGTGCCAGCAGTTTATTGGCTAGCGGGTATAACAATGAGCAGTTCTTC. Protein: CASSLLASGYNNEQFF.

The chain's CDR3 is CASSPLGQADGYTF. The CDR3 coding sequence is TGTGCCAGCAGTCCATTGGGACAGGCTGACGGCTACACCTTC. This sequence joins TRBV6-5 and TRBJ1-2, with 8 bases lining up with TRBD1. There are 14 residues in the CDR3. The ends lost 5 bases at V and 8 bases at J; junction bases unmatched: 10. Germline CDR1 MNHEY, CDR2 SVGAGI.

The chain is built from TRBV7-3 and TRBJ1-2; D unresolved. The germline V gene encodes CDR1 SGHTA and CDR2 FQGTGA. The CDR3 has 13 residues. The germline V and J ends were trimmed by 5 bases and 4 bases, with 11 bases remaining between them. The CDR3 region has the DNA TGTGCCAGCAGCCCAGCTGACGGCTATGGCTACACCTTC. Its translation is CASSPADGYGYTF.

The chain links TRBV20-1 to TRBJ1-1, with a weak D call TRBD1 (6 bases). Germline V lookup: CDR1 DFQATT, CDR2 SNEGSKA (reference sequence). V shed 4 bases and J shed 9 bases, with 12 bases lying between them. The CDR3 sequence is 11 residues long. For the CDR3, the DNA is TGCAGTGCTATCTGGGGGCGCCAAGCTTTCTTT. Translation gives CSAIWGRQAFF.

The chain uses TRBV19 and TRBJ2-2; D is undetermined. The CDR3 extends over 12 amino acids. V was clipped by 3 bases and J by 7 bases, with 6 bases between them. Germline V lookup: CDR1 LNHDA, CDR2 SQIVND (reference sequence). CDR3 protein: CASSIHSGELFF. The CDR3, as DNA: TGTGCCAGTAGTATTCACAGCGGGGAGCTGTTTTTT.

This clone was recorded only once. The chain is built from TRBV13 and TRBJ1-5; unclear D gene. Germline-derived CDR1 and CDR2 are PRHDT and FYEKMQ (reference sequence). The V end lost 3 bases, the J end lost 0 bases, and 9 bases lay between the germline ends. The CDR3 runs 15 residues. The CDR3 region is CASSFDTDSNQPQHF. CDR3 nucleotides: TGTGCCAGCAGCTTCGACACGGATAGCAATCAGCCCCAGCATTTT.